This T cell receptor beta chain was found in a study of blood T cell repertoires in COVID-19. Germline CDR1 is SGHRS and CDR2 is YFSETQ. The V end lost 6 bases, the J end lost 0 bases, and 28 bases lay between the germline ends. CDR3 length: 20 amino acids. This clone came up once. Measured with immunoSEQ multiplex PCR; TCRdb has only the in-frame clones, and not every one. This sample has roughly 500,000 clones, with about 88% found just once. The rearrangement uses TRBV5-1 and TRBJ2-1; tentatively, D is TRBD2 (5 bases). The source is a man younger than 35 with COVID-19, enrolled during active disease. The sample comprised peripheral blood. The CDR3 spells CASNAAGGVSSSPSYNEQFF. CDR3 sequence (DNA): TGCGCCAGCAACGCCGCGGGTGGGGTTTCTTCGTCCCCCTCCTACAATGAGCAGTTCTTC.